The entry below gives a single TCR beta chain sequence along with its context. Its antigen is still unknown. This sample is part of a study of CD8 T cells in ankylosing spondylitis. The study's findings and limits: From matched ankylosing spondylitis synovial fluid, disease-linked clones were reportedly recovered at significantly enriched levels. Prior work had noted some motif variants in reactive arthritis blood and synovial fluid.

5'-RACE, quantitative and with molecular barcodes, yielded the TCR beta libraries. MiXCR, run by TCRdb on the 5' RACE reads, gives a single entry per CDR3 protein. The repertoire holds 250,000 to 300,000 distinct CDR3 sequences, with about 19% as singletons. Germline lookup yields CDR1 MNHNS and CDR2 SASEGT. The CDR3 has 17 amino acids. Trimming took 1 base from V and 0 from J, leaving 13 bases between them. V gene TRBV6-1 combines with J gene TRBJ2-4; D is undetermined. The receptor was derived from a male donor with ankylosing spondylitis or in good health (not recorded which). The sequenced sample consisted of blood, either unsorted or a sorted T cell fraction (not recorded which). CDR3 sequence: CASSEGFDSLAKNIQYF. In DNA, the CDR3 is TGTGCCAGCAGTGAAGGATTCGATTCACTAGCCAAAAACATTCAGTACTTC.